The 23 T cell receptor beta chains below all came from one sample that was sequenced in a study of T cell responses to AZD1222 COVID-19 vaccine listed by TCRdb under 2021. Library construction relied on the immunoSEQ multiplex PCR assay. TCRdb took this table from immuneACCESS and kept in-frame rearrangements with V and J called. Such tables lack part of the clones; where checked against another copy, unresolved V genes explain under half of the gap, and the rest is unexplained. Here the sample has 68,000 or so clones; 65% to 80% occur a single time. Around 10% of the sample comes from the top ten. The time point label, read with the paper, signifies: baseline before first vaccination. Sequenced here: peripheral blood, sampled on day 0 of AZD1222 vaccination. These receptor sequences come from an adult in good health.

The genes are TRBV27 and TRBJ2-1; TRBD1 matches 8 bases. The CDR3 is made up of 14 amino acids. Germline-derived CDR1 and CDR2 are MNHEY and SMNVEV (reference sequence). V trimming: 5 bases; J trimming: 9 bases; junction bases outside the gene matches: 9. The CDR3 DNA reads as TGTGCCAGCAGTCAGACGACAGGGGTAAGTGAGCAGTTCTTC. The encoded protein is CASSQTTGVSEQFF.

The genes are TRBV30 and TRBJ2-2, with D perhaps matching TRBD1 (6 bases). CDR1 is GTSNPN, CDR2 SVGIG, per germline (reference sequence). The V end was cut by 7 bases, the J end by 5 bases, with 14 bases between. This CDR3 region has 13 residues. The CDR3 spells CASDLRGTGELFF. In nucleotides, the CDR3 is TGTGCCTCGGACCTGAGGGGGACCGGGGAGCTGTTTTTT.

The rearrangement links TRBV7-6 to TRBJ1-1; tentative D call: TRBD1 (6 bases). The germline V gene encodes CDR1 SGHVS and CDR2 FNYEAQ. Trimming left V 5 bases short and J 1 base short, with 20 bases between. The CDR3 spans 17 residues. CDR3 bases: TGTGCCAGCAGCCAAGGGGGTTTCAGGGGTTGGAACACTGAAGCTTTCTTT. It codes for CASSQGGFRGWNTEAFF.

This clone has just one count. The gene calls are TRBV9 and TRBJ2-3, with 7 positions matching TRBD1. The length of the CDR3 is 15 residues. V shed 5 bases and J 3 bases; nucleotides not matched to a gene: 9. Germline-derived CDR1 and CDR2 are SGDLS and YYNGEE. Here the CDR3 DNA reads TGTGCCAGCAGTTCACGCTCGACAGGGACAGATACGCAGTATTTT. Translated, it gives CASSSRSTGTDTQYF.

V usage is TRBV7-3 and J usage is TRBJ1-5; 7 bases line up with TRBD1. The germline gives CDR1 SGHTA, CDR2 FQGTGA. This CDR3 has 15 residues. V was clipped by 1 base and J by 4 bases; unmatched bases: 4. The CDR3 region has the DNA TGTGCCAGCAGCTTAAGGAACAGGGGAAATCAGCCCCAGCATTTT. Residues: CASSLRNRGNQPQHF.

The chain carries TRBV5-4 and TRBJ2-3; TRBD1 agrees at 8 bases. Unmatched junction bases numbered 2, after V lost 1 base and J lost 4 bases. Germline V gene data show CDR1 as SGHNT and CDR2 as YYREEE (reference sequence). CDR3 size: 14 residues. CDR3 coding DNA: TGTGCCAGCAGCTTGTACAGGGGGGCAGATACGCAGTATTTT. Translated, it gives CASSLYRGADTQYF.

This clone was seen only a few times. V usage is TRBV4-1 and J usage is TRBJ2-7; D might be TRBD2 (5 bases). CDR1 MGHRA and CDR2 YSYEKL come from the germline V gene. This CDR3 has 14 residues. V lost 1 base and J 3 bases, leaving 10 bases between the germline ends. The CDR3 region is CASSQAPGNYEQYF. CDR3 DNA sequence: TGCGCCAGCAGCCAAGCCCCGGGAAACTACGAGCAGTACTTC.

V is TRBV5-1 and J is TRBJ1-3; D not resolved. Between the trimmed V and J ends, which lost 0 bases and 0 bases, there was a span of 7 bases. This CDR3 comprises 15 residues. Per the germline V gene, CDR1 is SGHRS and CDR2 is YFSETQ. CDR3 DNA: TGCGCCAGCAGCTTGGACTCGACCTCTGGAAACACCATATATTTT. Residues: CASSLDSTSGNTIYF.

The table lists this clone with a few counts. This chain uses TRBV27 with TRBJ1-1; D is undetermined. Germline V gives CDR1 MNHEY, CDR2 SMNVEV (reference sequence). V was trimmed by 3 bases and J by 2 bases, leaving 10 bases between them. The CDR3 extends over 14 amino acids. CDR3 DNA: TGTGCCAGCAGTTTGAAAGTAGGAAACACTGAAGCTTTCTTT. It translates to CASSLKVGNTEAFF.

This clone has only one observation. This chain links TRBV25-1 with TRBJ1-3; D is ambiguous. Trimming removed 2 bases from V and 4 bases from J, with 12 bases in between. CDR3 length: 15 residues. Germline lookup yields CDR1 MGHDK and CDR2 SYGVNS. CDR3 region: CASSEPRAAGNTIYF. CDR3 nucleotide sequence: TGTGCCAGCAGTGAACCGAGGGCGGCCGGAAACACCATATATTTT.

The gene calls are TRBV30 and TRBJ1-6; D might be TRBD1 (6 bases). The CDR3 is 15 residues long. Deletions cut 3 bases from V and 2 bases from J, with 11 bases between. Germline V gives CDR1 GTSNPN, CDR2 SVGIG (reference sequence). This chain's CDR3 is CAWSGGQAYNSPLHF. The CDR3, as DNA: TGTGCCTGGAGCGGGGGGCAGGCCTATAATTCACCCCTCCACTTT.

The V gene is TRBV18, the J gene TRBJ2-2; the D gene is possibly TRBD1 (6 bases). CDR1 is KGHSH, CDR2 LQKENI, per germline. The CDR3 is 15 amino acids. V lost 0 bases and J lost 5, with 10 bases in between. CDR3 sequence: CASSPPQGLTGELFF. CDR3 bases: TGTGCCAGCTCACCACCACAGGGCCTAACCGGGGAGCTGTTTTTT.

The V gene is TRBV6-5, the J gene TRBJ1-6, with a possible D match to TRBD1 (5 bases). The CDR3 has 12 amino acids. Germline V gene sequence: CDR1 MNHEY, CDR2 SVGAGI. V was pared by 8 bases and J by 7 bases, with 9 bases between. The CDR3 protein is CASWGGNSPLHF. CDR3 in DNA: TGTGCCAGCTGGGGCGGGAATTCACCCCTCCACTTT.

This chain uses TRBV3-1 (or the pseudogene TRBV3-2) with TRBJ2-1; TRBD2 agrees at 8 bases. The CDR3 is 21 amino acids. Per germline, CDR1 LGHDT and CDR2 YNNKEL (reference sequence). Losses at the gene ends were 0 bases for V and 4 bases for J; bases not matched to a gene: 20. The CDR3 is CASSQDLSDISPGGRYNEQFF. The CDR3 nucleotides are TGTGCCAGCAGCCAAGATTTATCCGACATATCCCCGGGGGGGAGGTACAATGAGCAGTTCTTC.

This rearrangement joins TRBV11-2 to TRBJ1-2, with D unclear. The CDR3 totals 15 residues. The germline V gene encodes CDR1 SGHAT and CDR2 FQNNGV. Trimming stripped 4 bases from V and 4 bases from J, with 16 bases between. CDR3 DNA: TGTGCCAGCAGCTCCAGGATGGAACGGGGCTATGGCTACACCTTC. Translated: CASSSRMERGYGYTF. Full variable domain (rest looked up from reference TRBV11-2 and TRBJ1-2): EAGVAQSPRYKIIEKRQSVAFWCNPISGHATLYWYQQILGQGPKLLIQFQNNGVVDDSQLPKDRFSAERLKGVDSTLKIQPAKLEDSAVYLCASSSRMERGYGYTFGSGTRLTVV.

The chain has TRBV3-1 (or the pseudogene TRBV3-2) and TRBJ2-1; 7 nucleotides match TRBD1. CDR1 LGHDT and CDR2 YNNKEL come from the germline V gene (reference sequence). Germline trimming cut 2 bases from V and 7 bases from J; bases unmatched to any gene: 11. This CDR3 has 16 residues. CDR3 sequence: CASSQQNSGTDNEQFF. CDR3 nucleotides: TGTGCCAGCAGCCAACAAAACTCCGGGACAGATAATGAGCAGTTCTTC.

Of note for this clone: This sample includes further DNA sequences coding for the same CDR3. The rearrangement joins TRBV24-1 to TRBJ2-1, with 8 bases that match TRBD1. The CDR3 extends over 16 amino acids. V was clipped by 3 bases and J by 0 bases; unmatched bases: 3. Germline lookup yields CDR1 KGHDR and CDR2 SFDVKD. In nucleotides, the CDR3 is TGTGCCACCAGTGATCCTACAGGGGGCTCCTACAATGAGCAGTTCTTC. Translated: CATSDPTGGSYNEQFF.

This clone was recorded once. This chain uses TRBV19 with TRBJ1-1, with D hard to call. The CDR3 is made up of 15 amino acids. In germline, CDR1 is LNHDA, CDR2 SQIVND (reference sequence). V was clipped by 6 bases and J by 0 bases, with 14 bases between them. The CDR3 bases are TGTGCCAGTAGCACCACAGTGAATATGAACACTGAAGCTTTCTTT. Residues: CASSTTVNMNTEAFF.

The V gene is TRBV6-1, the J gene TRBJ1-2, with D possibly TRBD1 on 6 matching bases. Per the germline V gene, CDR1 is MNHNS and CDR2 is SASEGT. The CDR3 is made up of 15 amino acids. Trimming stripped 0 bases from V and 4 bases from J, with 12 bases between. The CDR3 nucleotides are TGTGCCAGCAGTGAAGCGCAGGGGATTACCTATGGCTACACCTTC. Residues: CASSEAQGITYGYTF.

The V call is TRBV3-1 (or the pseudogene TRBV3-2), the J call TRBJ1-4; 9 nucleotides match TRBD1. The CDR3 spans 16 residues. V lost 4 bases, J lost 4 bases, and 7 bases stayed unmatched. Germline V gene data show CDR1 as LGHDT and CDR2 as YNNKEL (reference sequence). Here the CDR3 reads CASSLALTGGNEKLFF. In DNA, the CDR3 is TGTGCCAGCAGCCTCGCCCTGACAGGGGGTAATGAAAAACTGTTTTTT.

This clone was seen once. The rearrangement links TRBV9 to TRBJ2-1; 11 bases map to TRBD2. J gave up 10 bases and V 3 bases, and 15 bases lay outside the gene matches. The germline V gene has CDR1 SGDLS and CDR2 YYNGEE. The CDR3 length is 17 residues. The chain's CDR3 is CASSDKTSGVAGREQFF. CDR3 in DNA: TGTGCCAGCAGCGACAAGACTAGCGGGGTCGCCGGCCGCGAGCAGTTCTTC.

This clone showed up just a few times. The V call is TRBV7-2, the J call TRBJ2-3, with 8 bases lining up with TRBD1. The germline gives CDR1 SGHTA, CDR2 FQGNSA. Trimming at V came to 4 bases and at J to 0 bases, leaving 12 bases not matched to a gene. This CDR3 contains 18 residues. CDR3 bases: TGTGCCAGCAGCTACGGGACAGGTATTACTTCTAGCACAGATACGCAGTATTTT. Translating gives CASSYGTGITSSTDTQYF.

CDR3 residues: CASSADGGGYEQYF. As DNA, the CDR3 is TGTGCCAGCTCAGCGGACGGGGGCGGATACGAGCAGTACTTC. The chain employs TRBV18 and TRBJ2-7; D assignment may be TRBD1 or TRBD2 (6 bases each). Trimming took off 5 bases at V and 4 bases at J, with 15 bases between the two ends. Germline-derived CDR1 and CDR2 are KGHSH and LQKENI. CDR3 length: 14 residues.